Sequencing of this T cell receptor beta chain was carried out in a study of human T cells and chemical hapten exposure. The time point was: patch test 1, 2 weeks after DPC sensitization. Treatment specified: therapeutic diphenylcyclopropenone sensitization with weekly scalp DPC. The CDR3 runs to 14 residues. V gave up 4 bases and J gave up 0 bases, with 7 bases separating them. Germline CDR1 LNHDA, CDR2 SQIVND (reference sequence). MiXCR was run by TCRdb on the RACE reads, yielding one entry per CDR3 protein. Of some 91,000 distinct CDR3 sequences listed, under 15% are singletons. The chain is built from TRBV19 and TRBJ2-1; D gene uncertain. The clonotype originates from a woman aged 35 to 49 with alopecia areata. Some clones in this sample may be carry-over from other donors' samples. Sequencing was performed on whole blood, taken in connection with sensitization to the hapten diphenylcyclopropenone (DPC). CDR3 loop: CASSTVSSYNEQFF. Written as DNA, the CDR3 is TGTGCCAGTAGTACGGTGAGCTCCTACAATGAGCAGTTCTTC.